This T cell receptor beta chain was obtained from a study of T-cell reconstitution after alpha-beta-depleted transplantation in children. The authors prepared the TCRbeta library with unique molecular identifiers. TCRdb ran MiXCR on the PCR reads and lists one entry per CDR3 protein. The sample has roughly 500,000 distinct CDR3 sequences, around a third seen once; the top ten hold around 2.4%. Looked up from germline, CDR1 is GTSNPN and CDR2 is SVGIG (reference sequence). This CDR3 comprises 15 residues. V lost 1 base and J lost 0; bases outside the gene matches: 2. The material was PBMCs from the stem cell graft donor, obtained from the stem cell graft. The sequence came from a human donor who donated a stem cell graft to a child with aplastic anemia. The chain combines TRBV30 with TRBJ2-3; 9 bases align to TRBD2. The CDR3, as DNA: TGTGCCTGGAGTGGACTAGCGGTTAGCACAGATACGCAGTATTTT. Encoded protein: CAWSGLAVSTDTQYF.